This paragraph covers one TCR beta chain sequence. The record originates from a study of blood T cell repertoires in COVID-19. On the study more broadly: The samples span acute and convalescent COVID-19 from the United States, Italy and Spain. From T cells, B-cell-depleted T cells, or PBMCs came the material, which was cDNA or gDNA.

Some clones are missing from TCRdb's copy, which holds only in-frame ones; the method was immunoSEQ multiplex PCR. The table records roughly 63,000 clones, 70% to 80% of them present only once. The sequenced sample was peripheral blood. The source of this sequence is a human donor in a cohort sampled during active COVID-19.

For the CDR3, the DNA is TGTGCCAGCTCACCTGAACAGTTGCGAGAACTTGGCTACACCTTC. This translates into CASSPEQLRELGYTF. This rearrangement joins TRBV18 to TRBJ1-2; D uncertain. The V gene's germline CDR1 is KGHSH and CDR2 LQKENI. The CDR3 is made up of 15 amino acids. With 3 bases removed from V and 7 bases from J, the gap between germline ends came to 18 bases.